What follows are 22 T cell receptor beta chains derived from one specimen sequenced in a study of blood T cell repertoires in COVID-19. Sequencing was performed with immunoSEQ multiplex PCR; in TCRdb, only in-frame clones are kept and a portion is missing. The repertoire consists of about 270,000 clones, with approximately 89% occurring once and the leading ten covering just under 9%. Sequencing was carried out using peripheral blood. These TCRs come from a man between 40 and 49 years old with active or convalescent COVID-19.

V and J are TRBV18 and TRBJ2-5, with D possibly matching TRBD1 (5 bases). There are 12 residues in the CDR3. CDR1 and CDR2 (germline): KGHSH, LQKENI. The ends were cut back, 7 bases at V and 4 bases at J, with 10 bases in the middle. DNA for the CDR3: TGTGCCAGCTTCGACAGTGTAGAGACCCAGTACTTC. It translates to CASFDSVETQYF.

This chain connects TRBV12-5 to TRBJ2-3; D is perhaps TRBD2 (6 bases). The ends were cut back, 0 bases at V and 0 bases at J, with 7 bases in the middle. CDR3 size: 15 residues. Germline V CDR1 and CDR2: LGHNT, FRNRAP. The CDR3 loop is CASGLVRESTDTQYF. CDR3 DNA sequence: TGTGCTAGTGGTTTGGTACGGGAGAGCACAGATACGCAGTATTTT.

The chain couples TRBV30 to TRBJ1-3; the D is unclear. In germline, CDR1 is GTSNPN, CDR2 SVGIG (reference sequence). The CDR3 sequence is 17 residues long. V was trimmed by 0 bases and J by 0 bases, leaving 15 bases between them. CDR3 DNA sequence: TGTGCCTGGAGTGTAGTTGGGAGCCCAATCTCTGGAAACACCATATATTTT. It codes for CAWSVVGSPISGNTIYF.

The chain uses TRBV2 and TRBJ2-1; 9 bases fit TRBD1. J gave up 0 bases and V 5 bases, and 5 bases lay outside the gene matches. The CDR3 consists of 16 residues. Looked up from germline, CDR1 is SNHLY and CDR2 is FYNNEI. In DNA form, the CDR3 reads TGTGCCAGCAGTCGACAGGGGGTGAACTCCTACAATGAGCAGTTCTTC. Translating gives CASSRQGVNSYNEQFF. Full variable domain (missing parts from reference TRBV2 and TRBJ2-1): EPEVTQTPSHQVTQMGQEVILRCVPISNHLYFYWYRQILGQKVEFLVSFYNNEISEKSEIFDDQFSVERPDGSNFTLKIRSTKLEDSAMYFCASSRQGVNSYNEQFFGPGTRLTVL.

The genes are TRBV27 and TRBJ1-4, with a tentative D call TRBD1 (6 bases). The V end was cut by 6 bases, the J end by 7 bases, with 12 bases between. Germline CDR1 reads MNHEY; CDR2 reads SMNVEV (reference sequence). CDR3 length: 13 residues. In DNA, the CDR3 is TGTGCCAGCAGGGGACACCAAGGTGAAAAACTGTTTTTT. Translation gives CASRGHQGEKLFF.

V is TRBV27 and J is TRBJ1-4; D may be TRBD1 (5 bases). V was clipped by 3 bases and J by 3 bases, with 11 bases between them. CDR3 size: 15 residues. Germline V CDR1 and CDR2: MNHEY, SMNVEV (reference sequence). CDR3 bases: TGTGCCAGCAGTTTTCGGGGGTCGGCTAATGAAAAACTGTTTTTT. Its protein is CASSFRGSANEKLFF.

The J gene is TRBJ2-7, the V gene TRBV4-2; D is possibly TRBD2 (6 bases). CDR3 size: 16 residues. Germline V gives CDR1 LGHNA, CDR2 YNFKEQ. V was cut by 0 bases and J by 0 bases, with 12 bases left in between. The CDR3 DNA follows: TGTGCCAGCAGCCAAGATTTCGGGGGTAGCTCCTACGAGCAGTACTTC. It is translated as CASSQDFGGSSYEQYF.

The rearrangement links TRBV28 to TRBJ2-5; unclear D gene. This CDR3 is built from 14 residues. The germline V gene encodes CDR1 MDHEN and CDR2 SYDVKM. The V gene lost 6 bases and the J gene lost 5 bases, with 16 bases spanning the gap. CDR3 DNA: TGTGCCAGCAGCCGATACTTGGTTCGGGAGACCCAGTACTTC. Translating gives CASSRYLVRETQYF.

The rearrangement links TRBV5-1 to TRBJ1-1; perhaps TRBD1 as D (6 bases). The CDR3 is 15 amino acids. Germline V gives CDR1 SGHRS, CDR2 YFSETQ. The V gene lost 4 bases and the J gene lost 1 base, with 14 bases spanning the gap. DNA of the CDR3: TGCGCCAGCAGCATAGCGGGACACAGGAACACTGAAGCTTTCTTT. Translation gives CASSIAGHRNTEAFF. The complete variable domain, with remaining parts taken from reference TRBV5-1 and TRBJ1-1, reads KAGVTQTPRYLIKTRGQQVTLSCSPISGHRSVSWYQQTPGQGLQFLFEYFSETQRNKGNFPGRFSGRQFSNSRSEMNVSTLELGDSALYLCASSIAGHRNTEAFFGQGTRLTVV.

V is TRBV3-1 (or the pseudogene TRBV3-2) and J is TRBJ1-2; D might be TRBD1 (5 bases). V lost 1 base to trimming and J lost 4 bases, with 16 bases between them. CDR1 and CDR2 (germline): LGHDT, YNNKEL (reference sequence). The CDR3 has 16 amino acids. CDR3 DNA sequence: TGTGCCAGCAGCCAAGTGGGTTCAGGGTACGGCTATGGCTACACCTTC. Residues: CASSQVGSGYGYGYTF.

The genes are TRBV4-1 and TRBJ2-3, with D perhaps TRBD2 (5 bases). V was cut by 1 base and J by 4 bases, with 12 bases left in between. This CDR3 has 15 residues. Germline V gene data show CDR1 as MGHRA and CDR2 as YSYEKL. CDR3 coding DNA: TGCGCCAGCAGCCAAGCCCCTAGCAACCCAGATACGCAGTATTTT. Translating it yields CASSQAPSNPDTQYF.

The V gene is TRBV6-5, the J gene TRBJ2-3; TRBD2 is a possible D gene (6 bases). Trimming stripped 7 bases from V and 6 bases from J, with 17 bases between. CDR1 MNHEY and CDR2 SVGAGI come from the germline V gene. The CDR3 covers 14 residues. The DNA for the CDR3 is TGTGCCAGCAATCGGGGAGGCCCCCTGGATACGCAGTATTTT. This encodes CASNRGGPLDTQYF.

The chain carries TRBV2 and TRBJ1-1; a weak D match, TRBD1 (5 bases). V was shortened by 1 base and J by 11 bases, with 11 bases between the two germline ends. Germline V gene sequence: CDR1 SNHLY, CDR2 FYNNEI. This CDR3 region has 12 residues. CDR3: CASSEEGREAFF. The CDR3 nucleotides read TGTGCCAGCAGTGAAGAGGGGAGGGAGGCTTTCTTT.

J is TRBJ2-1 and V is TRBV24-1, with TRBD1 matching over 7 bases. The V and J ends lost 10 bases and 0 bases, in that order; junction bases with no gene match: 14. The CDR3 spans 17 residues. CDR1 and CDR2 (germline): KGHDR, SFDVKD. Written as DNA, the CDR3 is TGTGCCACAAGGACAGGATTTTCCCCCAGCTCCTACAATGAGCAGTTCTTC. This translates into CATRTGFSPSSYNEQFF.

The chain joins TRBV3-1 (or the pseudogene TRBV3-2) to TRBJ2-7; possibly TRBD2 for D (5 bases). This CDR3 spans 14 amino acids. Trimming pared 1 base from V and 2 bases from J, leaving 9 bases between. Germline CDR1 reads LGHDT; CDR2 reads YNNKEL (reference sequence). CDR3 DNA sequence: TGTGCCAGCAGCCAAGCAGCGGTCCCCTACGAGCAGTACTTC. Translation: CASSQAAVPYEQYF.

The rearrangement uses TRBV21-1 and TRBJ2-3; TRBD2, the table's D call, was not compared with the DNA. TRBV21-1 is listed as a pseudogene. The CDR3 has 15 residues. CDR3 residues: CASSKRGALTDTQYF. CDR3 nucleotides: TGTGCCAGCAGCAAACGGGGAGCCCTCACAGATACGCAGTATTTT.

This chain joins TRBV5-1 and TRBJ1-1; TRBD1 aligns across 10 bases. V shed 1 base and J 7 bases; nucleotides not matched to a gene: 4. CDR3 size: 14 residues. The germline V gene encodes CDR1 SGHRS and CDR2 YFSETQ. CDR3 coding DNA: TGCGCCAGCAGCTTGAGGGGACAGGGGTTTGAAGCTTTCTTT. Amino acid sequence: CASSLRGQGFEAFF.

This chain joins TRBV9 and TRBJ1-1; no reliable D call. Germline V gene lookup returns CDR1 SGDLS and CDR2 YYNGEE. This CDR3 has 15 amino acids. V was shortened by 3 bases and J by 4 bases, with 16 bases between the two germline ends. Here the CDR3 DNA reads TGTGCCAGCAGCGCCCCCGACCGAGGTGGCACTGAAGCTTTCTTT. This gives the protein CASSAPDRGGTEAFF.

The CDR3, as DNA: TGTGCCAGCAGTGAGGGGGCAGCAGCTAACTATGGCTACACCTTC. As protein: CASSEGAAANYGYTF. The V call is TRBV6-1, the J call TRBJ1-2; perhaps TRBD1 as D (6 bases). CDR1 and CDR2 (germline): MNHNS, SASEGT. V dropped 3 bases and J dropped 0 bases, with 11 bases sitting between them. The CDR3 is 15 residues long.

The genes are TRBV11-1 and TRBJ2-1; no definite D call. Trimming stripped 3 bases from V and 0 bases from J, with 9 bases between. The CDR3 extends over 15 amino acids. Germline V CDR1 and CDR2: SGHAT, FQDESV (reference sequence). The CDR3 is CASSFEVNSYNEQFF. In nucleotides, the CDR3 is TGTGCCAGCAGCTTTGAGGTCAACTCCTACAATGAGCAGTTCTTC. Using reference TRBV11-1 and TRBJ2-1 for the parts outside the CDR3, the full variable domain is EAEVAQSPRYKITEKSQAVAFWCDPISGHATLYWYRQILGQGPELLVQFQDESVVDDSQLPKDRFSAERLKGVDSTLKIQPAELGDSAMYLCASSFEVNSYNEQFFGPGTRLTVL.

The V gene is TRBV11-3, the J gene TRBJ2-5, with 7 positions matching TRBD2. The trim removed 8 bases at V and 5 bases at J, leaving 11 bases unmatched. The CDR3 has 14 residues. Germline V gives CDR1 SGHNT, CDR2 YENEEA. As DNA, the CDR3 is TGTGCCAGCGCGACGGGCGGGAGTATCGAGACCCAGTACTTC. It specifies CASATGGSIETQYF.

This rearrangement joins TRBV18 to TRBJ1-1; TRBD1 aligns across 8 bases. This CDR3 is built from 13 residues. Per germline, CDR1 KGHSH and CDR2 LQKENI. V lost 2 bases and J lost 7; bases outside the gene matches: 3. The CDR3 DNA sequence: TGTGCCAGCTCACCAACAGGGGGAGGTGAAGCTTTCTTT. Translating gives CASSPTGGGEAFF.